The source of this T cell receptor (beta chain) is a study of shared clonotypes between healthy human individuals. Trimming took 7 bases from V and 0 from J, leaving 24 bases between them. Per germline, CDR1 SGHVS and CDR2 FNYEAQ. The CDR3 consists of 19 residues. Sequencing used immunoSEQ multiplex PCR; TCRdb keeps in-frame clones, though not all of them. Of approximately 1,000,000 clones in the sample, approximately 80% were seen once. Findings and caveats of the study: The sharing of around 5% of naive CD4 clonotypes was seen across a few donors. Clonotypes which were not shared had lower generation probabilities than clonotypes that all four donors shared.

In this sample, this clone turned up a few times. Its antigen is not known. A CD45RA+ naive subset and a CD45RA-negative memory subset were split from CD4+ cells. This chain connects TRBV7-6 to TRBJ2-2; D is perhaps TRBD2 (5 bases). The sequence was obtained from a man aged 18 to 29 in good health. Some clones in this sample may be carry-over from other donors' samples. Sequencing was done on a sample of memory CD4+ T cells from PBMCs. Subset in this sample: CD45RA-negative fraction. DNA for the CDR3: TGTGCCAGCACTCCCGGGATACGGCTAGCAGACACGAACACCGGGGAGCTGTTTTTT. Its protein product is CASTPGIRLADTNTGELFF.